This entry concerns a single TCR beta chain. Its antigen is currently unknown. Trimming took off 5 bases at V and 8 bases at J, with 21 bases between the two ends. The germline gives CDR1 SGHTA, CDR2 FQGNSA. The CDR3 loop spans 16 amino acids. The data stem from a study of identical twins. Broader study findings: These conclusions were based on statistical analysis (cross-sectional, not following the same donors).

Via MiXCR, TCRdb re-called the 5' RACE reads, giving one row per CDR3 protein. The sample carries hundreds of thousands of distinct CDR3 sequences, approximately 6% recorded once. V usage is TRBV7-2 and J usage is TRBJ1-4; TRBD1 is a possible D gene (5 bases). Sequencing was performed on naive T cells sorted from blood. The TCR comes from a man aged 18-30 years in good health. The CDR3 DNA sequence: TGTGCCAGCAGCGCTCTAGGGACGAACACCGGCGAAAAACTGTTTTTT. Its translation is CASSALGTNTGEKLFF.